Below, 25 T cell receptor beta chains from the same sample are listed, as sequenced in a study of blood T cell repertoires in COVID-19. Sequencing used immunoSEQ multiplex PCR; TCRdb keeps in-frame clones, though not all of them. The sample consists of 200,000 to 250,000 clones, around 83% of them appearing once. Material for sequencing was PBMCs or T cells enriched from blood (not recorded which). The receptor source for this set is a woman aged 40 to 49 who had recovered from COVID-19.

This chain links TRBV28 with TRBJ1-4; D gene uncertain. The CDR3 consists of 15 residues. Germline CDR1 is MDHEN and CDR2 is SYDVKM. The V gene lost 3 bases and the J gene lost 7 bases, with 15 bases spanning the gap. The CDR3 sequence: CASSLAGMASEKLFF. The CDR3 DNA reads TGTGCCAGCAGTTTGGCCGGGATGGCCTCTGAAAAACTGTTTTTT.

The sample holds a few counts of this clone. CDR3 sequence: CASFRQGPYGYTF. DNA of the CDR3: TGTGCCAGCTTCAGACAGGGGCCCTATGGCTACACCTTC. The gene calls are TRBV2 and TRBJ1-2; TRBD1 aligns across 8 bases. From germline, CDR1 is SNHLY and CDR2 FYNNEI. Losses at the gene ends were 8 bases for V and 4 bases for J; bases not matched to a gene: 6. The CDR3 totals 13 residues. Full variable domain (outside the CDR3, taken from reference TRBV2 and TRBJ1-2): EPEVTQTPSHQVTQMGQEVILRCVPISNHLYFYWYRQILGQKVEFLVSFYNNEISEKSEIFDDQFSVERPDGSNFTLKIRSTKLEDSAMYFCASFRQGPYGYTFGSGTRLTVV.

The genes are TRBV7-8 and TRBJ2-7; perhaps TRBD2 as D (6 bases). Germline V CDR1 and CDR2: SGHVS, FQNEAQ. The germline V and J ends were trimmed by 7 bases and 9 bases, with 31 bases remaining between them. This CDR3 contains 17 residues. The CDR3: CASNPVLIAGTAAVQYF. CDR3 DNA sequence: TGTGCCAGCAACCCGGTTCTTATTGCGGGGACCGCGGCGGTGCAGTACTTC.

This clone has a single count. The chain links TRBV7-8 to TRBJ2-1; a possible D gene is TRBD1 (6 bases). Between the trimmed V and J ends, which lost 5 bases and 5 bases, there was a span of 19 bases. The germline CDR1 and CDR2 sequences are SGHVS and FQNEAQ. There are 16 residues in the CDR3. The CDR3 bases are TGTGCCAGCAGCCGAGGACTCCAGGGGACGGACAATGAGCAGTTCTTC. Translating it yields CASSRGLQGTDNEQFF.

CDR3 DNA sequence: TGTGCCAGCAGTGAGGATTCTGACTCTGGCTACACCTTC. Amino acids: CASSEDSDSGYTF. The chain carries TRBV2 and TRBJ1-2, with D hard to call. The CDR3 extends over 13 amino acids. V was clipped by 3 bases and J by 7 bases, with 12 bases between them. Germline V gene data show CDR1 as SNHLY and CDR2 as FYNNEI.

CDR3 protein: CASSDRTSGSDEQYF. The CDR3 bases are TGTGCCAGCAGTGATCGGACTAGCGGGAGCGACGAGCAGTACTTC. The J gene is TRBJ2-7, the V gene TRBV2; 13 nucleotides agree with TRBD2. CDR1 and CDR2 from the germline V gene are SNHLY and FYNNEI. The J segment lost 5 bases and the V segment lost 3 bases, leaving 4 bases of the junction unmatched. CDR3 length equals 15 residues.

This CDR3 reads CSVVSWIAGVQEQYV. Written as DNA, the CDR3 is TGCAGCGTTGTATCGTGGATAGCGGGAGTTCAGGAGCAGTACGTC. The rearrangement links TRBV29-1 to TRBJ2-7, with 9 bases lining up with TRBD2. V trimming: 4 bases; J trimming: 7 bases; junction bases outside the gene matches: 14. The CDR3 runs to 15 residues. CDR1 is SQVTM and CDR2 is ANQGSEA in the germline V gene.

CDR3 sequence reads: CASSQIGSSYEQYF. The CDR3 region has the DNA TGTGCCAGTAGCCAAATCGGGAGCTCCTACGAGCAGTACTTC. The chain employs TRBV19 and TRBJ2-7; TRBD2 might be the D (6 bases). The CDR3 has 14 residues. Looked up from germline, CDR1 is LNHDA and CDR2 is SQIVND (reference sequence). V was cut by 6 bases and J by 0 bases, with 12 bases left in between.

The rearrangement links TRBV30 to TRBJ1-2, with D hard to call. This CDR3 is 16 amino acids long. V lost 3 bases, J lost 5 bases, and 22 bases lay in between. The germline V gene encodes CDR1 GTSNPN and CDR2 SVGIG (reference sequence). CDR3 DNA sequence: TGTGCCTGGAGAGACACCCGGACTGCACCATTTTATGGCTACACCTTC. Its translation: CAWRDTRTAPFYGYTF.

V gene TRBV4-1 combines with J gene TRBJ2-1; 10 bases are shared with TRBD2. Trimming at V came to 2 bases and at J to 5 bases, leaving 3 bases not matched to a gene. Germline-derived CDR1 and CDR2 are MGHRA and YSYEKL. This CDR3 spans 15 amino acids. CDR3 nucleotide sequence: TGCGCCAGCAGCCAATCCGGACTAGCGGACAATGAGCAGTTCTTC. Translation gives CASSQSGLADNEQFF.

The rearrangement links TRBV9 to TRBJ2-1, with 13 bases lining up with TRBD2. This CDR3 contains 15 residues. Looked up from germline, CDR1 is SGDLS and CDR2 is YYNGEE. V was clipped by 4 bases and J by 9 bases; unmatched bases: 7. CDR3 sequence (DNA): TGTGCCAGCAGCACCGGGACTAGCGGGACATCTGAGCAGTTCTTC. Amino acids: CASSTGTSGTSEQFF. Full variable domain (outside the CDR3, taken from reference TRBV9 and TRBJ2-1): DSGVTQTPKHLITATGQRVTLRCSPRSGDLSVYWYQQSLDQGLQFLIQYYNGEERAKGNILERFSAQQFPDLHSELNLSSLELGDSALYFCASSTGTSGTSEQFFGPGTRLTVL.

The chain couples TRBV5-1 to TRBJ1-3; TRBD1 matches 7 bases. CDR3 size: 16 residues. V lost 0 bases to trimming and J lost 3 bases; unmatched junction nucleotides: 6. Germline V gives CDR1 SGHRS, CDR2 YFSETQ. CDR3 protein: CASSLAGTALGNTIYF. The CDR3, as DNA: TGCGCCAGCAGCTTGGCCGGGACAGCACTTGGAAACACCATATATTTT.

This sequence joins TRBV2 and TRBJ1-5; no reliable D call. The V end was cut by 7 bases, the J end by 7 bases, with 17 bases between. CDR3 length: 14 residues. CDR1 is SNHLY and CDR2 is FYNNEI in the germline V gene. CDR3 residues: CASTGEGVKQPQHF. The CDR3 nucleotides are TGTGCCAGCACCGGGGAGGGTGTCAAGCAGCCCCAGCATTTT.

DNA for the CDR3: TGCGCCAGCAGTGAGAGTGTGCGGGAGGCGTACGAGCAGTACGTC. Its translation is CASSESVREAYEQYV. The rearrangement links TRBV10-1 to TRBJ2-7, with 8 nucleotides matching TRBD2. J lost 4 bases, V lost 2 bases, and 7 bases had no gene match. Germline CDR1 WNHNN, CDR2 SYGVQD (reference sequence). The CDR3 has 15 amino acids.

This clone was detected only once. The CDR3 DNA reads TGTGCCAGCAGCCCATATCTAGCGGGAGGCCCTTCTGTCAAAAACATTCAGTACTTC. This gives the protein CASSPYLAGGPSVKNIQYF. The chain carries TRBV3-1 (or the pseudogene TRBV3-2) and TRBJ2-4, with 11 bases identical to TRBD2. J gave up 3 bases and V 4 bases, and 14 bases lay outside the gene matches. CDR1 and CDR2 from the germline V gene are LGHDT and YNNKEL (reference sequence). The CDR3 totals 19 residues.

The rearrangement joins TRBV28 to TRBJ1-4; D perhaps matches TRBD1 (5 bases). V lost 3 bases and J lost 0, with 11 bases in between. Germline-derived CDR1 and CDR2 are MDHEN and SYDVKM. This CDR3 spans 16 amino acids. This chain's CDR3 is CASSFAGPATNEKLFF. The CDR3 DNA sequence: TGTGCCAGCAGTTTTGCAGGGCCGGCAACTAATGAAAAACTGTTTTTT. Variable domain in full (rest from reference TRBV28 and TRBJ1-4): DVKVTQSSRYLVKRTGEKVFLECVQDMDHENMFWYRQDPGLGLRLIYFSYDVKMKEKGDIPEGYSVSREKKERFSLILESASTNQTSMYLCASSFAGPATNEKLFFGSGTQLSVL.

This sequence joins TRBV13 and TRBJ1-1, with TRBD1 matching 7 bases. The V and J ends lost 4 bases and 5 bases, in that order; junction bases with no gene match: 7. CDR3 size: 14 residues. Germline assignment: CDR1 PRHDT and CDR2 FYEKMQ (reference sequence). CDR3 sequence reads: CASSYRQGRTEAFF. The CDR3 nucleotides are TGTGCCAGCAGCTACAGACAGGGTAGGACTGAAGCTTTCTTT.

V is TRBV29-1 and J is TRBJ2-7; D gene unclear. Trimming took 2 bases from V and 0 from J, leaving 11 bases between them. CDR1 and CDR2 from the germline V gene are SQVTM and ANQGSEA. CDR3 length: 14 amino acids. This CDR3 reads CSVETVPDSYEQYF. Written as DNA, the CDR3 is TGCAGCGTTGAAACAGTACCCGACTCCTACGAGCAGTACTTC.

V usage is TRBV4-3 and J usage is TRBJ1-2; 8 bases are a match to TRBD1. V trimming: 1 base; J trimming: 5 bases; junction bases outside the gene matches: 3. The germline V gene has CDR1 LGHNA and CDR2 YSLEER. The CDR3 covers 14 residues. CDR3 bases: TGCGCCAGCAGCCAAGGACAGGGGAGTTATGGCTACACCTTC. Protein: CASSQGQGSYGYTF.

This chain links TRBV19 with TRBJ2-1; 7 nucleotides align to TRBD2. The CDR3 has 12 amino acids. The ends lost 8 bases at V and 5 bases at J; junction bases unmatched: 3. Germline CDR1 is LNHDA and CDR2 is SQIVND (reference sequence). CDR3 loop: CASGTNDNEQFF. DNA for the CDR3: TGTGCCAGTGGGACTAATGACAATGAGCAGTTCTTC.

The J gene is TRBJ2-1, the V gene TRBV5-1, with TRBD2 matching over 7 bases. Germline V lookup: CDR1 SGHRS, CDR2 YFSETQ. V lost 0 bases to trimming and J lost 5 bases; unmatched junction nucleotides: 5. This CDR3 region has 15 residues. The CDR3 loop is CASSLGTRSDNEQFF. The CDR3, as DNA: TGCGCCAGCAGCTTGGGGACTAGGTCAGACAATGAGCAGTTCTTC.

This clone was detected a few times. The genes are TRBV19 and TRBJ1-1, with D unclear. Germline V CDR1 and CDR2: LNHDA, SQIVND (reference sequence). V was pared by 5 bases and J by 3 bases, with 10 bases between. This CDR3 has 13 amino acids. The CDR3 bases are TGTGCCAGTAGTTTTCAGAGGTACACTGAAGCTTTCTTT. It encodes CASSFQRYTEAFF.

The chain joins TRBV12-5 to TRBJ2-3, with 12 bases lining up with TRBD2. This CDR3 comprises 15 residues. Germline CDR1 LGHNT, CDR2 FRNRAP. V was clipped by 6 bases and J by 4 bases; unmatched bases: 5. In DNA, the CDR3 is TGTGCTAGTGGAGACGGGACTAGCGGGTCAGATACGCAGTATTTT. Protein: CASGDGTSGSDTQYF.

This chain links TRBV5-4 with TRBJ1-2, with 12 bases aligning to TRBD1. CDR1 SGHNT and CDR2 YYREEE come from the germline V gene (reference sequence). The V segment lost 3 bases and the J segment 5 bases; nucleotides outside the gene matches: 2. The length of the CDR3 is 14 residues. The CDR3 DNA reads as TGTGCCAGCAGCTCGGGACAGGGGGCATATGGCTACACCTTC. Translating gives CASSSGQGAYGYTF.

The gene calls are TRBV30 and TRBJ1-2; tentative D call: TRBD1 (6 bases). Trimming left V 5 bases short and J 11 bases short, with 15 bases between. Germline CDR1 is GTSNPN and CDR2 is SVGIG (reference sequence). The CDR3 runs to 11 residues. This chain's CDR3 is CAWAAQGKYTF. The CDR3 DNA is TGTGCCTGGGCCGCACAGGGAAAGTACACCTTC.